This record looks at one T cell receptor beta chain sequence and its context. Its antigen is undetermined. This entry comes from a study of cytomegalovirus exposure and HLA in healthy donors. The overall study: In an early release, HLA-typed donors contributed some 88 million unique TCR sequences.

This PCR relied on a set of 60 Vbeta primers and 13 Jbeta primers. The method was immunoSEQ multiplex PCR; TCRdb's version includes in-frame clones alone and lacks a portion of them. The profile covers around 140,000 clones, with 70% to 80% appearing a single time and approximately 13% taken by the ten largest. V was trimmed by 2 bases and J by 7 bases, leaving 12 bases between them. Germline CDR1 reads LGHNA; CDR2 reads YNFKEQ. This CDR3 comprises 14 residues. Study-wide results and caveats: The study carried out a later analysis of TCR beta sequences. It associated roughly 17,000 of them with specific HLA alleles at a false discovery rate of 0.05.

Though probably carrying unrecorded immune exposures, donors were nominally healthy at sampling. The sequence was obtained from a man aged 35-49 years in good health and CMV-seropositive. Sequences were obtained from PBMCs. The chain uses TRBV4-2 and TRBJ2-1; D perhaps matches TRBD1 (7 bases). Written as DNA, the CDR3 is TGTGCCAGCAGCCAACCGACAGGGAGGAATGAGCAGTTCTTC. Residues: CASSQPTGRNEQFF.